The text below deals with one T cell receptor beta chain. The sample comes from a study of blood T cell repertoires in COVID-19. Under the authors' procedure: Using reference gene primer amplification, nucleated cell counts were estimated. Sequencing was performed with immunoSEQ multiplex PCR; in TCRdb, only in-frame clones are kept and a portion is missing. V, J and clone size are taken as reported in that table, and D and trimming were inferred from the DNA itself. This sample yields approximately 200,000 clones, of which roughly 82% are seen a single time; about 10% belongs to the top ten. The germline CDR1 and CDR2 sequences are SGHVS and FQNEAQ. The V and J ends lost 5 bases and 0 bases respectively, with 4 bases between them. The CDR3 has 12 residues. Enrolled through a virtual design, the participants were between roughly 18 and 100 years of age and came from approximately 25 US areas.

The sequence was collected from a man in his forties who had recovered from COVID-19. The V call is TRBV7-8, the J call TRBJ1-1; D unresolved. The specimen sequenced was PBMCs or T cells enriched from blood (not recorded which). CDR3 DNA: TGTGCCAGCAGCCCAGTGAACACTGAAGCTTTCTTT. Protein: CASSPVNTEAFF.